The T cell receptor beta chain described here comes from a study of blood T cell repertoires in COVID-19 (TCRdb year 2020). About the study as a whole: The collaborator samples originated in the United States, Italy and Spain and spanned the acute and convalescent phases of COVID-19. Sample metadata almost always included a de-identified subject ID, COVID-19 status, age in years and sex. Subjects who had been exposed to COVID-19, were actively infected with it, or had recovered from it provided the deeply sampled blood TCRbeta repertoires that made up the dataset. The prospective study material was composed of cDNA or gDNA derived from T cells, B-cell-depleted T cells, or PBMCs. The repertoires were released in a freely available public database meant as a resource for research on the immune response to SARS-CoV-2. The samples were drawn from two sources: the first 160 participants of the ongoing ImmuneRACE study, and 950 to 1,500 subjects contributed by 6 global collaborators. Where available, HLA class I and class II types were obtained from metadata supplied by the sample provider rather than from assay-based typing. Results and caveats for the whole study, not just this receptor: Clinical and demographic metadata were provided uncurated, with the amount varying by source and participant.

TCRbeta CDR3 regions were amplified from genomic DNA by means of the immunoSEQ Assay, a bias-controlled multiplex PCR. Turning to the authors' computational methods: The number of nucleated cells in each sample was estimated from the amplification of reference gene primers within the assay. Sequence reads were collapsed and filtered to measure the absolute abundance of every unique TCRbeta CDR3 rearrangement. Productive Simpson clonality was computed per sample as the square root of Simpson's diversity index over productive rearrangements. In TCRdb, the immuneACCESS table is reduced to in-frame sequences with V and J assigned. These tables do not hold every clone; where another copy was compared, an unresolved V gene accounts for under half, and the others remain unexplained. The V and J calls and clone size come from that table; D and trimming were worked out from the DNA. Counted in this sample were about 150,000 clones; approximately 85% of them appeared once. The top ten hold about 0.63% of the sample.

This clone was observed a few times. The antigen it binds to is not known. There are no base qualities to consult, and no much larger clone falls within one base. Taken from the germline V gene, the CDR1 and CDR2 loops are MNHEY and SVGAGI. V is clipped by 6 bases and J by 0 bases, and the sequence between their germline boundaries is 9 bases long. The CDR3 starts with the cysteine, ends with the phenylalanine, and has 14 residues. CDR3 DNA only is kept here, 42 bases in frame from base 1. In Seattle, one collaborating source enrolled patients while the infection was active and tracked those patients longitudinally over the course of disease. Collaborating institutions collected whole blood in K2EDTA tubes following their own protocols. For TCRbeta analysis, collaborators shipped samples in one of three forms: frozen whole blood, isolated PBMCs, or DNA extracted from either of those sample types.

The receptor was derived from a man between 60 and 75 years old with COVID-19, enrolled during active disease. The sample comprised peripheral blood. This receptor chain uses TRBV6-5 and TRBJ1-3; the D gene assignment is ambiguous. The nucleotide sequence reads TGTGCCAGCAGACCCACCAGCTCTGGAAACACCATATATTTT. Protein translation: CASRPTSSGNTIYF.